These 2 T cell receptor beta chains were sequenced from one sample in a study of cytomegalovirus exposure and HLA in healthy donors. The study ran its PCR with 60 Vbeta and 13 Jbeta primers. Generated by immunoSEQ multiplex PCR, the TCRdb table keeps only in-frame clones and is missing some. The table records over 100,000 clones, nearly 80% of them present only once. The sample comprised PBMCs. These receptors all stem from a male donor in good health and CMV-seronegative.

The V and J genes are TRBV5-4 and TRBJ2-5, with D perhaps TRBD2 (6 bases). This CDR3 contains 16 residues. The V gene's germline CDR1 is SGHNT and CDR2 YYREEE (reference sequence). Trimming took 4 bases from V and 4 from J, leaving 20 bases between them. The CDR3 sequence: CASSVLGRGGRETQYF. CDR3 DNA: TGTGCCAGCAGCGTGCTGGGGCGAGGAGGGAGAGAGACCCAGTACTTC.

This chain connects TRBV5-1 to TRBJ1-1; no clear D gene. Germline loops: CDR1 SGHRS, CDR2 YFSETQ. V lost 1 base and J lost 3, with 10 bases in between. There are 14 residues in the CDR3. CDR3 nucleotides: TGCGCCAGCAGCTTGCAGACTCGAGACACTGAAGCTTTCTTT. Its translation is CASSLQTRDTEAFF.